The 19 T cell receptor beta chains below come from one sample, sequenced in a study of cytomegalovirus exposure and HLA in healthy donors. With 60 Vbeta and 13 Jbeta primers, the PCR was carried out. Data came from immunoSEQ multiplex PCR; TCRdb stores just in-frame clones and leaves some out. Here the sample spans about 150,000 clones, over 70% being singletons. Sequencing was carried out using PBMCs. Receptor source: a man younger than 40 in good health and CMV-seropositive.

The chain recombines TRBV9 with TRBJ2-3, with D unresolved. Germline values: CDR1 SGDLS, CDR2 YYNGEE. The CDR3 sequence is 15 residues long. Trimming cost V 0 bases and J 0 bases, with 8 bases left between them. CDR3 sequence reads: CASSVDSDSTDTQYF. CDR3 sequence (DNA): TGTGCCAGCAGCGTAGACTCCGATAGCACAGATACGCAGTATTTT.

The chain has TRBV6-5 and TRBJ2-7, with TRBD1 identical over 8 bases. From germline, CDR1 is MNHEY and CDR2 SVGAGI. This CDR3 region has 14 residues. The junction had 5 bases not matched to a gene; V was cut back by 5 bases and J by 2 bases. The CDR3 protein is CASSIRDRTYEQYF. The DNA for the CDR3 is TGTGCCAGCAGTATTCGGGACAGGACCTACGAGCAGTACTTC.

The chain uses TRBV5-1 and TRBJ2-5; perhaps TRBD1 as D (5 bases). The J call is uncertain, as TRBJ2-7 better fits the DNA end. The CDR3 is made up of 13 amino acids. Germline lookup yields CDR1 SGHRS and CDR2 YFSETQ. The CDR3 nucleotides read TGCGCCAGCAGGCAGGGATCCGGGTACGAGCAGTACTTC. Its translation: CASRQGSGYEQYF.

With respect to this clone: At one boundary the junction diverges from the germline segment, which might be a read error. The chain recombines TRBV29-1 with TRBJ2-2; 9 bases match TRBD1. This CDR3 is 15 amino acids long. Per germline, CDR1 SQVTM and CDR2 ANQGSEA. The CDR3 DNA follows: TGCAGCGTTGTTACCGGGACAGGGAACACCGGGAAGCTGTTTTTT. This encodes CSVVTGTGNTGKLFF.

A word on this clone: Sequence at one end of the junction differs from germline and may be a read error. The same CDR3 also results from other DNA sequences found in this sample. The chain combines TRBV11-2 with TRBJ2-7; TRBD1 might be the D (6 bases). The CDR3 has 15 amino acids. Per germline, CDR1 SGHAT and CDR2 FQNNGV. CDR3 in DNA: TGTGCCAGCAGCTTATTAGGGGGTATTAAGTACGAGCAGTACTTT. Protein product: CASSLLGGIKYEQYF.

V usage is TRBV6-4 and J usage is TRBJ1-2, with D tentatively TRBD1 (6 bases). The CDR3 loop spans 14 amino acids. V lost 6 bases and J lost 7, with 18 bases in between. Germline CDR1 is MRHNA and CDR2 is SNTAGT. The CDR3 DNA reads TGTGCCAGCAGCGCGGAACAGGGAAATAGTGGCTACACCTTC. The encoded protein is CASSAEQGNSGYTF.

V usage is TRBV19 and J usage is TRBJ1-1, with TRBD1 matching over 8 bases. V shed 6 bases, J shed 4 bases, and the junction held 10 bases outside the gene matches. The CDR3 extends over 15 amino acids. Germline V gene lookup returns CDR1 LNHDA and CDR2 SQIVND (reference sequence). CDR3 region: CASRDTTGAGTEAFF. The DNA of the CDR3 is TGTGCCAGTAGGGATACGACAGGGGCTGGCACTGAAGCTTTCTTT.

The CDR3 reads CASSLGASGVQETQYF. For the CDR3, the DNA is TGCGCCAGCAGCTTGGGCGCTAGCGGGGTCCAAGAGACCCAGTACTTC. The chain links TRBV5-1 to TRBJ2-5; 9 bases agree with TRBD2. Trimming at V came to 0 bases and at J to 1 base, leaving 4 bases not matched to a gene. Germline CDR1 reads SGHRS; CDR2 reads YFSETQ. The CDR3 runs 16 residues.

The V and J genes are TRBV21-1 and TRBJ2-7; the table's D call, TRBD2, was not checked against the DNA. TRBV21-1 has pseudogene status. The CDR3 is 11 residues long. The CDR3 nucleotides are TGTGCCGGCGGCGGCCGAGCCGAGCAGTACTTC. Protein sequence: CAGGGRAEQYF.

J is TRBJ2-1 and V is TRBV28; 7 nucleotides match TRBD1. With V trimmed by 5 bases and J by 7 bases, 17 bases remained unmatched. The V gene's germline CDR1 is MDHEN and CDR2 SYDVKM. CDR3 length: 17 amino acids. The CDR3 region is CASSSYRGQVASNEQFF. The DNA for the CDR3 is TGTGCCAGCAGTAGCTACCGCGGACAGGTAGCGAGTAATGAGCAGTTCTTC.

The table lists this clone with a count of one. The V and J genes are TRBV27 and TRBJ2-1; 8 bases line up with TRBD1. With 4 bases clipped from V and 6 bases from J, the junction kept 11 bases outside the gene matches. The CDR3 loop spans 16 amino acids. CDR1 MNHEY and CDR2 SMNVEV come from the germline V gene (reference sequence). The CDR3 spells CASSSLTGQGINEQFF. In DNA form, the CDR3 reads TGTGCCAGCAGTTCCCTCACTGGACAGGGAATCAATGAGCAGTTCTTC.

This chain links TRBV6-1 with TRBJ2-3; D is uncertain. CDR3 length: 14 residues. Germline assignment: CDR1 MNHNS and CDR2 SASEGT. V lost 6 bases to trimming and J lost 0 bases, with 10 bases between them. The CDR3 loop is CASSSSISTDTQYF. The CDR3 region has the DNA TGTGCCAGCAGCTCCTCTATTAGCACAGATACGCAGTATTTT.

J is TRBJ2-3 and V is TRBV19; D is ambiguous. V was shortened by 4 bases and J by 0 bases, with 5 bases between the two germline ends. Looked up from germline, CDR1 is LNHDA and CDR2 is SQIVND (reference sequence). The length of the CDR3 is 13 residues. In DNA, the CDR3 is TGTGCCAGTAGTAGGGCAAGCACAGATACGCAGTATTTT. It encodes CASSRASTDTQYF.

This clone was counted a single time. The V call is TRBV7-8, the J call TRBJ1-4; possible D gene TRBD1, 6 bases. Trimming cost V 6 bases and J 1 base, with 12 bases left between them. This CDR3 has 15 residues. CDR1 and CDR2 from the germline V gene are SGHVS and FQNEAQ. The CDR3 protein is CASSSTGRTNEKLFF. The CDR3 DNA reads TGTGCCAGCAGTTCTACAGGGCGAACTAATGAAAAACTGTTTTTT.

The chain has TRBV5-6 and TRBJ2-2; 8 bases fit TRBD1. The germline gives CDR1 SGHDT, CDR2 YYEEEE. CDR3 length: 15 amino acids. The trim removed 4 bases at V and 6 bases at J, leaving 8 bases unmatched. The CDR3: CASSRKTGAPGELFF. For the CDR3, the DNA is TGTGCCAGCAGCCGAAAGACAGGGGCCCCCGGGGAGCTGTTTTTT.

This sequence joins TRBV18 and TRBJ1-1; TRBD1 is a possible D gene (5 bases). This CDR3 is built from 14 residues. V was pared by 3 bases and J by 3 bases, with 11 bases between. Germline CDR1 and CDR2: KGHSH and LQKENI. CDR3 in DNA: TGTGCCAGCTCACCGGGGCGTAGGGACACTGAAGCTTTCTTT. Translated: CASSPGRRDTEAFF.

This chain joins TRBV19 and TRBJ2-3; D gene uncertain. CDR1 LNHDA and CDR2 SQIVND come from the germline V gene (reference sequence). Trimming cost V 3 bases and J 6 bases, with 13 bases left between them. CDR3 length: 14 residues. CDR3 sequence (DNA): TGTGCCAGTAGTATTGGGCAGGTTCCGGATACGCAGTATTTT. It yields the protein CASSIGQVPDTQYF.

The chain combines TRBV18 with TRBJ1-2; D unclear. The CDR3 totals 13 residues. CDR1 is KGHSH and CDR2 is LQKENI in the germline V gene. The V gene lost 6 bases and the J gene lost 8 bases, with 16 bases spanning the gap. In DNA form, the CDR3 reads TGTGCCAGCTCTACCGACGGGGATAGGGGCTACACCTTC. Its translation is CASSTDGDRGYTF. Full variable domain (missing parts from reference TRBV18 and TRBJ1-2): NAGVMQNPRHLVRRRGQEARLRCSPMKGHSHVYWYRQLPEEGLKFMVYLQKENIIDESGMPKERFSAEFPKEGPSILRIQQVVRGDSAAYFCASSTDGDRGYTFGSGTRLTVV.

CDR3 DNA sequence: TGCGCCAGCAGTGACAGTAGCAATCAGCCCCAGCATTTT. Translated, it gives CASSDSSNQPQHF. The V and J genes are TRBV10-2 and TRBJ1-5; D gene uncertain. The V gene's germline CDR1 is WSHSY and CDR2 SAAADI. V lost 3 bases and J 0 bases, leaving 3 bases between the germline ends. CDR3 length: 13 residues.